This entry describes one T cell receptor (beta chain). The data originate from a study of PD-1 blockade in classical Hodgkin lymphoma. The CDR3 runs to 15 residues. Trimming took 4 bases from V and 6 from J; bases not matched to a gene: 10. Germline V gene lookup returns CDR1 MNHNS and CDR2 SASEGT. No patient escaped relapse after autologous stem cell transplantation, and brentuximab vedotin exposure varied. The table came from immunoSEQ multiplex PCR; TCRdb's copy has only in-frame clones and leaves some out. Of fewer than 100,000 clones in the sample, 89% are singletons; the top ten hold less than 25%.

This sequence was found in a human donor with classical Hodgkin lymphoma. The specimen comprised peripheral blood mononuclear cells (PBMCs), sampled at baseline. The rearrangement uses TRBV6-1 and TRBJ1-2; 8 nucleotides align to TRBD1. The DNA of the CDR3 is TGTGCCAGCAGTGCGCGCGACAGGGGACTCGATGGCTACACCTTC. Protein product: CASSARDRGLDGYTF.